Described below is a single TCR beta chain sequence and its context. Patients had blood sampled at baseline and again on cycle 4 day 1 and cycle 7 day 1. Only in-frame clones appear in the TCRdb table, and some are missing; sequencing was by immunoSEQ multiplex PCR. Among 50,000 to 70,000 clones listed, about 83% were seen once. This sample is drawn from a study of OX40 agonist ivuxolimab in advanced cancers. Between the trimmed V and J ends, which lost 1 base and 1 base, there was a span of 7 bases. Germline V gene lookup returns CDR1 SEHNR and CDR2 FQNEAQ (reference sequence). This CDR3 has 14 residues.

This TCR was sampled from an adult with an advanced solid tumor such as melanoma, head and neck, liver or kidney cancer. Sequenced here: CD4+ or CD8+ T cells sorted from blood, sampled in a trial of the OX40 agonist ivuxolimab. The V gene is TRBV7-9, the J gene TRBJ1-1; D remains ambiguous. CDR3 nucleotides: TGTGCCAGCAGCTTAGAGATGGGGAACACTGAAGCTTTCTTT. Translation: CASSLEMGNTEAFF.